These 15 T cell receptor beta chains originate from one sample sequenced in a study of post-analysis software for immune sequencing data. Study observations and caveats: Roughly 5 TRBV segments, TRBV5-6, TRBV5-1 and TRBV20-1 among them, were found more frequent in patients than controls.

cDNA libraries of TCR beta carried unique molecular identifiers. One entry per CDR3 protein results from TCRdb running MiXCR on the PCR reads. The sample contains some 260,000 distinct CDR3 sequences, less than 40% of which appear only once. These TCRs are of unknown antigen specificity. Sequenced material: blood. The receptors stem from a girl aged 10-17 years with multiple sclerosis.

Concerning this clonotype itself: Since a much larger clone is just one base distant, this may be a read error. The V call is TRBV6-2 or TRBV6-3, the J call TRBJ1-5, with unresolved D. This CDR3 region has 14 residues. V lost 1 base and J 3 bases, leaving 7 bases between the germline ends. CDR1 MNHEY and CDR2 SVGEGT come from the germline V gene. DNA of the CDR3: TGTGCCAGCAGTTACTTGGGGATCAATCAGCCCCAGCATTTT. Translating it yields CASSYLGINQPQHF.

In regard to this clonotype: With a much larger clone just one base away, this may be a read error. This chain joins TRBV19 and TRBJ2-1; perhaps D is TRBD1 or TRBD2 (5 bases each). Germline V gives CDR1 LNHDA, CDR2 SQIVND (reference sequence). The CDR3 totals 14 residues. CDR3 protein: CANSKGPPGNEQFF. As DNA, the CDR3 is TGTGCCAATAGTAAGGGACCCCCTGGGAATGAGCAGTTCTTC. Full variable domain (missing parts from reference TRBV19 and TRBJ2-1): DGGITQSPKYLFRKEGQNVTLSCEQNLNHDAMYWYRQDPGQGLRLIYYSQIVNDFQKGDIAEGYSVSREKKESFPLTVTSAQKNPTAFYLCANSKGPPGNEQFFGPGTRLTVL.

This clonotype came up many times. The rearrangement links TRBV5-5 to TRBJ2-5; weak D call: TRBD1 (7 bases). The CDR3 contains 14 residues. The germline CDR1 and CDR2 sequences are SGHKS and YYEKEE (reference sequence). The V and J ends lost 4 bases and 4 bases respectively, with 14 bases between them. The CDR3 DNA sequence: TGTGCCAGCAGCCACAGGGGAGGCGGAGAGACCCAGTACTTC. Translating it yields CASSHRGGGETQYF.

This clonotype was counted only a few times. V and J are TRBV28 and TRBJ2-7; D uncertain. The germline V gene has CDR1 MDHEN and CDR2 SYDVKM. Deletions cut 1 base from V and 6 bases from J, with 10 bases between. This CDR3 is built from 13 residues. CDR3 bases: TGTGCCAGCAGTTTATTCGACGGCTCCGAGCAGTACTTC. Its translation: CASSLFDGSEQYF.

This clonotype was recorded many times. The CDR3 loop is CASSKPRTSGGIGEQFF. The CDR3 DNA is TGTGCCAGCAGCAAACCCCGGACTAGCGGGGGGATAGGGGAGCAGTTCTTC. V is TRBV21-1 and J is TRBJ2-1; the table names TRBD2, a call not compared with the DNA. TRBV21-1 constitutes a pseudogene. The CDR3 sequence is 17 residues long.

The rearrangement uses TRBV24-1 and TRBJ2-5; D may be TRBD2 (6 bases). The DNA end favors TRBJ2-7, so the J call may be wrong. The V gene's germline CDR1 is KGHDR and CDR2 SFDVKD. The CDR3 covers 14 residues. The CDR3 loop reads CATSPPGADYEQYF. CDR3 nucleotide sequence: TGTGCCACCAGTCCCCCGGGAGCGGACTACGAGCAGTACTTC.

The V and J genes are TRBV5-1 and TRBJ1-1; D possibly corresponds to TRBD1 (6 bases). CDR3 size: 12 residues. Between the trimmed V and J ends, which lost 1 base and 6 bases, there was a span of 7 bases. Germline values: CDR1 SGHRS, CDR2 YFSETQ. CDR3 sequence: CASSLRGSEAFF. In DNA, the CDR3 is TGCGCCAGCAGCTTGAGGGGGTCTGAAGCTTTCTTT.

For this clonotype: With a much larger clone just one base away, this may be a read error. The V and J genes are TRBV28 and TRBJ1-2, with D tentatively TRBD1 (5 bases). This CDR3 has 14 residues. Trimming shortened V by 4 bases and J by 2 bases, and 11 bases separated the two germline ends. Germline assignment: CDR1 MDHEN and CDR2 SYDVKM. Here the CDR3 reads CASSSPGTNYGYTF. Here the CDR3 DNA reads TGTGCCAGCAGTTCCCCGGGGACCAACTATGGCTACACCTTC.

The chain carries TRBV6-2 or TRBV6-3 and TRBJ1-5; D is perhaps TRBD1 (5 bases). The length of the CDR3 is 13 residues. Germline V lookup: CDR1 MNHEY, CDR2 SVGEGT. Trimming took off 0 bases at V and 5 bases at J, with 5 bases between the two ends. The CDR3 coding sequence is TGTGCCAGCAGTTACTCGGGGGATCAGCCCCAGCATTTT. Its protein is CASSYSGDQPQHF.

This clonotype has more than one count but fewer than ten. One end of the junction fails to match germline, which may point to a read error. The chain is built from TRBV19 and TRBJ1-6, with D perhaps TRBD1 (6 bases). This CDR3 has 15 amino acids. CDR1 and CDR2 (germline): LNHDA, SQIVND (reference sequence). The CDR3 DNA follows: TGTGCCAGTAGTAATGGGGGGCGCGTCAATTCACCCCCCCACTTT. Encoded protein: CASSNGGRVNSPPHF.

This clonotype was seen repeatedly, ten times or more. The rearrangement joins TRBV9 to TRBJ2-3; 12 bases map to TRBD2. Germline V gene lookup returns CDR1 SGDLS and CDR2 YYNGEE. The ends lost 4 bases at V and 7 bases at J; junction bases unmatched: 7. This CDR3 has 15 amino acids. As DNA, the CDR3 is TGTGCCAGCAGCTCCTCTAGCGGGGGGGCGTATACGCAGTATTTT. Translated, it gives CASSSSSGGAYTQYF.

In nucleotides, the CDR3 is TGTGCCAGCAGATCTTCAAGCGGGGGGGCCGATACGCAGTATTTT. It is translated as CASRSSSGGADTQYF. The chain combines TRBV2 with TRBJ2-3; 10 bases map to TRBD2. Losses at the gene ends were 6 bases for V and 6 bases for J; bases not matched to a gene: 9. In germline, CDR1 is SNHLY, CDR2 FYNNEI. The CDR3 extends over 15 amino acids.

This chain uses TRBV4-3 with TRBJ2-5; weak D call: TRBD1 (6 bases). Looked up from germline, CDR1 is LGHNA and CDR2 is YSLEER. The CDR3 has 15 amino acids. Trimming pared 1 base from V and 5 bases from J, leaving 14 bases between. CDR3 nucleotides: TGCGCCAGCAGCCAAGTTAACACAGGGAGCGAGACCCAGTACTTC. Translated, it gives CASSQVNTGSETQYF.

Of note for this clonotype: This may be a read error: a much more frequent sequence differs by one nucleotide. This chain connects TRBV20-1 to TRBJ2-1; tentative D call: TRBD2 (5 bases). Germline CDR1 is DFQATT and CDR2 is SNEGSKA (reference sequence). Trimming left V 5 bases short and J 0 bases short, with 11 bases between. The CDR3 covers 14 residues. The CDR3 spells CSAGLGSSYNEQFF. CDR3 sequence (DNA): TGCAGTGCTGGACTCGGAAGCTCCTACAATGAGCAGTTCTTC.

This clonotype was seen only a few times. The rearrangement joins TRBV12-3 or TRBV12-4 to TRBJ1-2; 7 bases are shared with TRBD1. CDR3 length: 13 residues. The junction had 5 bases not matched to a gene; V was cut back by 6 bases and J by 4 bases. CDR3 bases: TGTGCCAGCAGAACAGGGGCTCCCTATGGCTACACCTTC. It encodes CASRTGAPYGYTF.